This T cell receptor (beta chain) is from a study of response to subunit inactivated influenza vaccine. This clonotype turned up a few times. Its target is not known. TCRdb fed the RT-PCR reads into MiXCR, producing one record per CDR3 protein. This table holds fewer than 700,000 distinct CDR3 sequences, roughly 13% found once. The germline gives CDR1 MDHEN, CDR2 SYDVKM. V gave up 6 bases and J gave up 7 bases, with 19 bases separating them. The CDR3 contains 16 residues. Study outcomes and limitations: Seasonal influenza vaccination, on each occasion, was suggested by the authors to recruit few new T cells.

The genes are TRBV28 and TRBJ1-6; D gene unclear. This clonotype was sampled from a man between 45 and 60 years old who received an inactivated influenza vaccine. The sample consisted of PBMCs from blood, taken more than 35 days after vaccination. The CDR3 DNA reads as TGTGCCAGCAGCCTTATGGGTAAATCCCGGAATTCACCCCTCCACTTT. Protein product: CASSLMGKSRNSPLHF.